This TCR beta chain was retrieved from a study of blood T cell dynamics during melanoma immunotherapy. Across the whole study: Metastatic melanoma patients received first-line pembrolizumab or nivolumab plus ipilimumab.

Profiling relied on immunoSEQ multiplex PCR, and the TCRdb table lists in-frame clones only, not all of them. The sample lists around 10,000 clones, 65% to 90% seen once, with over 8.5% in the top ten. Study outcomes and limitations: At W3, later disease-control patients showed bifurcated PBMC repertoire changes, unlike progressors. Clones driving repertoire changes may be melanoma-specific or general immune activation.

CDR1 is MNHNY and CDR2 is SVGAGI in the germline V gene (reference sequence). V gave up 5 bases and J gave up 8 bases, with 15 bases separating them. The CDR3 consists of 13 residues. A word on this clone: Its antigen is not known.

Stated time point: pre-treatment baseline. Blood was drawn before treatment and at week 3 after checkpoint blockade. Sequencing used blood, obtained from a patient treated with checkpoint blockade. The chain links TRBV6-6 to TRBJ1-2, with D possibly TRBD1 on 6 matching bases. The sequence came from a human donor with melanoma. The CDR3 here is CASSPPGGWGYTF. The CDR3 DNA reads TGTGCCAGCAGTCCCCCCGGGGGCTGGGGCTACACCTTC.